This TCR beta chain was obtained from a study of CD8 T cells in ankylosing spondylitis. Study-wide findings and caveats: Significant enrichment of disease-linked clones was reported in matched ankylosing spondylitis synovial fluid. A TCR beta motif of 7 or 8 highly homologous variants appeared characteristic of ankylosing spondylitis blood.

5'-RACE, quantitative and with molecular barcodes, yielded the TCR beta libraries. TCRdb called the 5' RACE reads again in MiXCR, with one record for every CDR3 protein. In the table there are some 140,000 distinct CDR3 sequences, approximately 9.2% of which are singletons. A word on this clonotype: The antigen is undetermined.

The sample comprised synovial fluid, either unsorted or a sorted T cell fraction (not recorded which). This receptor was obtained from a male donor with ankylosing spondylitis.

CDR3 sequence reads: CASSLVTGGSPLHF. CDR3 bases: TGTGCCAGCAGCTTAGTGACTGGTGGTTCACCCCTCCACTTT. This chain connects TRBV7-2 to TRBJ1-6; no reliable D call. The germline gives CDR1 SGHTA, CDR2 FQGNSA. The CDR3 sequence is 14 residues long. Trimming stripped 1 base from V and 9 bases from J, with 10 bases between.